This paragraph reports one TCR beta chain. Methods used by the authors: Estimated nucleated cell counts came from reference gene primer amplification. Here immunoSEQ multiplex PCR was the method, and the copy in TCRdb shows in-frame clones only, minus some. That table supplies the V and J calls and clone size; D and trimming were determined from the DNA. The repertoire holds roughly 200,000 clones, with about 87% as singletons. This sample was taken from a study of blood T cell repertoires in COVID-19. Study summary: Acute-phase and convalescent COVID-19 samples originated in the United States, Italy and Spain. Sample material is recorded as cDNA or gDNA derived from T cells, B-cell-depleted T cells, or PBMCs.

Germline-derived CDR1 and CDR2 are LGHDT and YNNKEL (reference sequence). This CDR3 contains 14 residues. The V gene lost 1 base and the J gene lost 8 bases, with 12 bases spanning the gap. This receptor was identified in a woman between 25 and 40 years old with acute or convalescent COVID-19. This sequence joins TRBV3-1 (or the pseudogene TRBV3-2) and TRBJ2-1; D is undetermined. Sequencing used peripheral blood. The CDR3 bases are TGTGCCAGCAGCCAAGTCGATTACAAAGATGAGCAGTTCTTC. Translation: CASSQVDYKDEQFF.